These 11 T cell receptor beta chains were all obtained from the same sample, sequenced in a study of CD8+CD57+ T cells in acquired aplastic anemia. The sequenced patients had an expansion of CD8+CD57+ cells seen by flow cytometry. Genomic DNA was employed as the template in profiling TCR beta VDJ and CDR3. TCRdb re-called the reads through MiXCR, storing one row per CDR3 protein. The sample has 150,000 to 180,000 distinct CDR3 sequences; just over 50% are singletons. Sequences were obtained from sorted CD4+, CD8+, or CD8+CD57+ T cells (not recorded which) from PBMCs. All receptors come from a human donor with aplastic anemia.

The chain joins TRBV14 to TRBJ1-1, with D possibly TRBD1 on 6 matching bases. This CDR3 contains 12 residues. CDR1 and CDR2 from the germline V gene are SGHDN and FVKESK. Between the trimmed V and J ends, which lost 3 bases and 6 bases, there was a span of 8 bases. The CDR3, as DNA: TGTGCCAGCAGCCAGAACAGGGCTGAAGCTTTCTTT. Protein product: CASSQNRAEAFF.

J is TRBJ2-7 and V is TRBV5-1; tentatively, D is TRBD1 (6 bases). The CDR3 has 14 amino acids. Per germline, CDR1 SGHRS and CDR2 YFSETQ. V lost 5 bases, J lost 4 bases, and 16 bases lay in between. CDR3 in amino acids: CASRVETGGYEQYF. The DNA of the CDR3 is TGCGCCAGCAGAGTGGAGACAGGTGGATACGAGCAGTACTTC.

This clonotype came up many times. The chain recombines TRBV6-1 with TRBJ2-7, with 12 bases matching TRBD1. The CDR3 runs to 17 residues. The germline V gene encodes CDR1 MNHNS and CDR2 SASEGT. V dropped 4 bases and J dropped 3; count of bases not matched to a gene: 10. The CDR3 bases are TGTGCCAGCAGTGCGTTTCCTCGGGACAGGGGGCTCTACGAGCAGTACTTC. It specifies CASSAFPRDRGLYEQYF.

The genes are TRBV7-6 and TRBJ2-1; TRBD1 agrees at 7 bases. V was pared by 0 bases and J by 6 bases, with 5 bases of the junction left unmatched. CDR1 and CDR2 (germline): SGHVS, FNYEAQ. This CDR3 has 15 residues. The CDR3 here is CASSLASRGPNEQFF. DNA of the CDR3: TGTGCCAGCAGCTTAGCCTCGAGGGGGCCCAATGAGCAGTTCTTC.

In this sample, this clonotype turned up many times. The chain employs TRBV12-3 or TRBV12-4 and TRBJ1-4, with TRBD1 matching over 9 bases. V gave up 6 bases and J gave up 5 bases; unmatched junction bases: 4. There are 14 residues in the CDR3. The CDR3 coding sequence is TGTGCCAGCAGCTGGGACAGGGTGAATGAAAAACTGTTTTTT. Translated, it gives CASSWDRVNEKLFF.

This clonotype has a count of ten or more. V gene TRBV6-1 combines with J gene TRBJ1-3; D perhaps matches TRBD1 (5 bases). Trimming pared 6 bases from V and 2 bases from J, leaving 17 bases between. The CDR3 runs to 16 residues. Germline values: CDR1 MNHNS, CDR2 SASEGT. CDR3 amino acids: CASSLWVRGTGNTIYF. For the CDR3, the DNA is TGTGCCAGCAGCCTCTGGGTGAGGGGCACTGGAAACACCATATATTTT.

This clonotype has a count of ten or more. The chain is built from TRBV6-1 and TRBJ2-3, with TRBD1 as a possible D gene (6 bases). The CDR3 length is 13 residues. Per the germline V gene, CDR1 is MNHNS and CDR2 is SASEGT. With 8 bases removed from V and 6 bases from J, the gap between germline ends came to 15 bases. CDR3 sequence: CASGDTDFDTQYF. CDR3 DNA sequence: TGTGCCAGCGGGGACACGGACTTTGATACGCAGTATTTT.

The table lists this clonotype with a few counts. The gene calls are TRBV10-1 and TRBJ1-6; the D gene is possibly TRBD1 (6 bases). The germline V gene has CDR1 WNHNN and CDR2 SYGVQD (reference sequence). This CDR3 is 13 amino acids long. V dropped 7 bases and J dropped 8 bases, with 12 bases sitting between them. The CDR3 spells CASTAAGDSPLHF. In nucleotides, the CDR3 is TGCGCCAGCACTGCCGCAGGGGATTCACCCCTCCACTTT.

As concerns this clonotype: A read error may be the cause here, since a much bigger clone is one base away. The V call is TRBV2, the J call TRBJ1-1; D call uncertain. V lost 1 base to trimming and J lost 1 base, with 4 bases between them. CDR3 length: 13 amino acids. From germline, CDR1 is SNHLY and CDR2 FYNNEI. This CDR3 is CASSEGENTEAFF. The CDR3 nucleotides read TGTGCCAGCAGTGAAGGGGAGAACACTGAAGCTTTCTTT.

This clonotype was seen ten or more times. V gene TRBV7-8 combines with J gene TRBJ2-3; TRBD1 is a possible D gene (6 bases). The germline CDR1 and CDR2 sequences are SGHVS and FQNEAQ. Trimming took 4 bases from V and 6 from J, leaving 20 bases between them. This CDR3 has 16 amino acids. This CDR3 is CASSSLGGFYVDTQYF. The CDR3, as DNA: TGTGCCAGCAGCTCCTTAGGGGGATTTTACGTGGATACGCAGTATTTT. Looking up the rest from reference TRBV7-8 and TRBJ2-3 gives the full variable domain: GAGVSQSPRYKVAKRGQDVALRCDPISGHVSLFWYQQALGQGPEFLTYFQNEAQLDKSGLPSDRFFAERPEGSVSTLKIQRTQQEDSAVYLCASSSLGGFYVDTQYFGPGTRLTVL.

Ten or more counts support this clonotype. The chain carries TRBV6-5 and TRBJ2-7; D not resolved. The CDR3 loop spans 13 amino acids. Germline CDR1 is MNHEY and CDR2 is SVGAGI. V lost 3 bases and J lost 2, with 8 bases in between. Here the CDR3 reads CASSYNSPYEQYF. DNA for the CDR3: TGTGCCAGCAGTTATAACAGTCCCTACGAGCAGTACTTC.